The 7 T cell receptor beta chains given below trace back to one sample, sequenced in a study of CD8 T cells in ankylosing spondylitis. TCRdb fed the 5' RACE reads into MiXCR, producing one record per CDR3 protein. This table holds about 360,000 distinct CDR3 sequences, 20% found once. What was sequenced was blood, either unsorted or a sorted T cell fraction (not recorded which). The receptors derive from a male donor with ankylosing spondylitis or in good health (not recorded which).

This clonotype was counted a few times. The V and J genes are TRBV12-3 or TRBV12-4 and TRBJ2-4; no reliable D call. Trimming left V 3 bases short and J 0 bases short, with 12 bases between. The CDR3 consists of 16 residues. The CDR3 DNA reads TGTGCCAGCAGTTTTACCCCTCAAGTAGCCAAAAACATTCAGTACTTC. This codes for CASSFTPQVAKNIQYF.

The genes are TRBV11-2 and TRBJ2-2, with D uncertain. CDR3 size: 15 residues. Germline CDR1 reads SGHAT; CDR2 reads FQNNGV. Trimming shortened V by 0 bases and J by 5 bases, and 10 bases separated the two germline ends. CDR3 protein: CASSLDSLGTGELFF. The CDR3 DNA reads TGTGCCAGCAGCTTAGATAGCCTGGGGACCGGGGAGCTGTTTTTT.

CDR3 residues: CASSLKGYGGPNTGELFF. The CDR3 DNA follows: TGTGCCAGCAGTTTAAAGGGATATGGGGGCCCGAACACCGGGGAGCTGTTTTTT. The V gene is TRBV12-3 or TRBV12-4, the J gene TRBJ2-2; a weak D match, TRBD1 (6 bases). The CDR3 spans 18 residues. Trimming pared 2 bases from V and 0 bases from J, leaving 16 bases between.

This clonotype was counted a few times. The chain combines TRBV29-1 with TRBJ2-3; no firm D call. CDR1 and CDR2 from the germline V gene are SQVTM and ANQGSEA. The CDR3 consists of 12 residues. V lost 3 bases and J 1 base, leaving 5 bases between the germline ends. DNA of the CDR3: TGCAGCGTTGAGGTGCGCACAGATACGCAGTATTTT. As protein: CSVEVRTDTQYF.

This clonotype was picked up many times. The chain couples TRBV29-1 to TRBJ2-5; D is possibly TRBD2 (5 bases). CDR3 size: 14 residues. V was pared by 0 bases and J by 2 bases, with 10 bases between. Germline CDR1 SQVTM, CDR2 ANQGSEA. CDR3 residues: CSVEDWRAQETQYF. CDR3 DNA sequence: TGCAGCGTTGAAGATTGGCGGGCGCAAGAGACCCAGTACTTC.

Regarding this clonotype: A read error may produce the germline difference seen at one junction end. This rearrangement joins TRBV10-2 to TRBJ1-1, with unresolved D. The CDR3 spans 15 residues. From germline, CDR1 is WSHSY and CDR2 SAAADI. DNA of the CDR3: TGCGCCAGCAGTGATTCAGCAGATATGAACACTGAAGCTTTCTTC. Translation gives CASSDSADMNTEAFF.

The rearrangement links TRBV4-1 to TRBJ2-1; no reliable D call. This CDR3 region has 16 residues. Trimming shortened V by 1 base and J by 0 bases, and 10 bases separated the two germline ends. Germline V gene sequence: CDR1 MGHRA, CDR2 YSYEKL. The CDR3 here is CASSQGQLSSYNEQFF. The DNA of the CDR3 is TGCGCCAGCAGCCAAGGGCAGCTTAGCTCCTACAATGAGCAGTTCTTC.